This T cell receptor (beta chain) was identified during a study of T cells in Graves' hyperthyroidism and ophthalmopathy. Study-wide findings and caveats: From stable hyperthyroidism, ophthalmopathy was separated by a 13 V-J model. Expanded thyroid clonotypes (above 0.001) were mostly also found in blood.

This CDR3 has 10 amino acids. Germline lookup yields CDR1 GTSNPN and CDR2 SVGIG (reference sequence). Losses at the gene ends were 5 bases for V and 13 bases for J; bases not matched to a gene: 7. Graves' hyperthyroidism qualified as stable when ophthalmopathy did not progress within 18 months. Hyperthyroidism was newly diagnosed in patients aged 18 to 65 (duration under 2 months). The CDR3 regions of TCR beta were amplified from RNA transcripts. The study used the HTBI primer set for a first-round RT-PCR of the TCR CDR3. Each CDR3 protein gets one entry after TCRdb re-called the multiplex PCR reads with MiXCR. The sample records about 510,000 distinct CDR3 sequences, about 14% being singletons. This clonotype was recorded many times. Its antigen is still unknown.

The sequence was collected from a woman in her thirties or forties with Graves' hyperthyroidism. Sequenced: blood. The chain couples TRBV30 to TRBJ1-2; 7 bases are shared with TRBD1. The CDR3 reads CAWGTAASTF. The CDR3 bases are TGTGCCTGGGGGACAGCCGCCTCCACCTTC. Complete variable domain (other parts from reference TRBV30 and TRBJ1-2): SQTIHQWPATLVQPVGSPLSLECTVEGTSNPNLYWYRQAAGRGLQLLFYSVGIGQISSEVPQNLSASRPQDRQFILSSKKLLLSDSGFYLCAWGTAASTFGSGTRLTVV.